This TCR beta chain was sequenced during a study of spatial heterogeneity in lung cancer. Study as a whole: Raw reads showed each unique TCR and UMI combination turning up more than ten times on average. The study, taken as a whole, reports: Blood carried ubiquitous expanded tumor TCRs more at resection than follow-up.

V shed 9 bases and J shed 4 bases, with 19 bases lying between them. The CDR3 has 14 amino acids. CDR1 is MNHEY, CDR2 SMNVEV, per germline (reference sequence). Unique molecular identifiers tagged every individual TCR cDNA molecule. TCRdb reprocessed the 5' RACE reads via MiXCR and lists one record per CDR3 protein. The repertoire holds around 9,700 distinct CDR3 sequences, with roughly 6.2% as singletons. Time point specified: sample taken at primary tumor resection. Sequencing was performed on whole RNA extracted from tumor and nontumor lung tissue, or from frozen PBMC, and the material was left unsorted. The donor group consisted of roughly 76 patients who had untreated, early-stage non-small cell lung cancer. In regard to this clonotype: Its matching antigen is unknown. The library was designed around alpha chains, so this beta chain is a stray read whose abundance carries little weight.

The sequencing used PBMCs, collected at surgery. The chain is built from TRBV27 and TRBJ2-7, with D perhaps matching TRBD2 (5 bases). The sequence was obtained from a male donor with early-stage non-small cell lung cancer. The CDR3 nucleotides read TGTGCCAGTTCGAGCGGTCGGAACCGTTACGAGCAGTACTTC. Protein: CASSSGRNRYEQYF.